A selection of T cell receptor beta chains follows, all from one sample in a study of technical replicates of blood from a handful of donors. The repertoire was sequenced with immunoSEQ multiplex PCR; TCRdb's copy has only in-frame clones and lacks some. The sample carries under 80,000 clones, around 97% recorded once. The sequenced material came from T cells isolated from PBMCs. These TCRs come from a human donor in good health. Both conserved end residues are trimmed from each CDR3. Part of the rows lack a size; the others show once, few, many or a class for expanded clones.

clone_size	v_call	cdr3_aa
once	TRBV30	AWSVGLPGQGWIRSYNSPLH
NA	TRBV14	ASSQEVQGRELF
NA	TRBV6-5	ASSSLYEQY
once	TRBV9	ASSEGTSRAYTQY
once	TRBV5-5	ASSKRTGRSTEAF
NA	TRBV6-4	ASSGMGGVAEAF
NA	TRBV5-1	ASSSQGGMTEAF
once	TRBV23-1	ASSRTPRGQGLWAPRQPQH
NA	TRBV13	ASSPTSGDTGELF
NA	TRBV5-1	ASASGLAGTGELF
once	TRBV4-1	ASSPIWVGTGRLTDEQY
NA	TRBV7-6	ASSSGQGQNTEAF
NA	TRBV9	ASSVVEGQAF
NA	TRBV27	ASSSTQGANYGYT
NA	TRBV2	ASSGQTLNQY
NA	TRBV6-5	ASSYSWTGGVQPQH
NA	TRBV19	ASTAPGEVNEQF
NA	TRBV7-6	ASSLAAGSNEQY
NA	TRBV14	ASRFGTGRQETQY
NA	TRBV12-5	ASARGQLQETQY
once	TRBV11-2	ASSLATSSYNEQF
once	TRBV28	ASSLYIAGVADTQY
NA	TRBV6-1	ASSEAKGLAAF
NA	TRBV30	AWNLMTAPGNTIY
NA	TRBV7-9	ASRQGQGQTEAF
few	TRBV4-2	ASSQDLGGSGRDTQY
NA	TRBV18	ASSPPRTTNYGYT
NA	TRBV28	ASWDGGLTYEQY
NA	TRBV27	ASSYSGGSYEQY
NA	TRBV6-1	ASSTPGEREQF
NA	TRBV6-1	ASSEDSNYQPQH
NA	TRBV9	ASSRGGLSLDSSEAF
NA	TRBV5-1	ASSSYSGELF
NA	TRBV5-4	ASSTSLAGGPYEQY
NA	TRBV2	ASTGDSLNTGELF
NA	TRBV6-4	ASSDLQLYEQY
NA	TRBV28	ASSLFMVGVQVMDYGYT
NA	TRBV15	ATSRDRGGYT
once	TRBV5-1	ASSPAIPSRDRANEQF
NA	TRBV11-2	ASSIALVSNEQF
NA	TRBV27	ASSLGLGGGPYNEQF
NA	TRBV7-2	ASSIKTGGYEQY
NA	TRBV5-1	ASSAGTASEGLGGLNEQF
NA	TRBV27	ASSLDGLAQFLGGTDTQY
NA	TRBV7-3	ASSLSGGVTDTQY
NA	TRBV30	AWSPQGRTEAF
NA	TRBV6-5	ASSYAGGGGETQY
NA	TRBV27	ASSLVPGTGAYEQY
NA	TRBV2	ASSVGPVGDRGFEQY